Presented here are 21 T cell receptor beta chains from one specimen sequenced in a study of response to subunit inactivated influenza vaccine. Each CDR3 protein gets one entry after TCRdb re-called the RT-PCR reads with MiXCR. Of about half a million distinct CDR3 sequences in the sample, 7.5% to 8.5% were seen once. Sequenced material: PBMCs from blood, taken approximately 25 months after vaccination. The source of these receptors is a man between 50 and 70 years old who received an inactivated influenza vaccine.

V gene TRBV7-9 combines with J gene TRBJ1-1, with TRBD1 as a possible D gene (5 bases). V was cut by 5 bases and J by 11 bases, with 18 bases left in between. The length of the CDR3 is 13 residues. Germline CDR1 SEHNR, CDR2 FQNEAQ (reference sequence). For the CDR3, the DNA is TGTGCCAGCAGCGAGCCACCGGGACTCCGGGCTTTCTTT. Its protein is CASSEPPGLRAFF.

V usage is TRBV19 and J usage is TRBJ1-5, with D maybe TRBD1 (5 bases). This CDR3 spans 14 amino acids. Germline V CDR1 and CDR2: LNHDA, SQIVND (reference sequence). V lost 6 bases to trimming and J lost 0 bases, with 9 bases between them. CDR3 region: CASSGTFSNQPQHF. CDR3 sequence (DNA): TGTGCCAGTAGCGGGACTTTTAGCAATCAGCCCCAGCATTTT.

This clonotype was recorded many times. The chain has TRBV10-3 and TRBJ2-3; 8 bases are a match to TRBD2. Losses at the gene ends were 0 bases for V and 2 bases for J; bases not matched to a gene: 4. The CDR3 covers 16 residues. Germline V lookup: CDR1 ENHRY, CDR2 SYGVKD. The CDR3 sequence: CAISESNGRATDTQYF. DNA for the CDR3: TGTGCCATCAGTGAGTCGAACGGGAGGGCCACAGATACGCAGTATTTT.

This chain joins TRBV7-9 and TRBJ1-1; TRBD1 aligns across 9 bases. The CDR3 totals 15 residues. Germline V gene sequence: CDR1 SEHNR, CDR2 FQNEAQ (reference sequence). The junction had 7 bases not matched to a gene; V was cut back by 5 bases and J by 3 bases. The CDR3 DNA follows: TGTGCCAGCAGCCCCGCGGACAGGGGCTACACTGAAGCTTTCTTT. As protein: CASSPADRGYTEAFF.

This clonotype was counted between two and nine times. The V gene is TRBV20-1, the J gene TRBJ2-3; D unclear. CDR3 length: 11 amino acids. Germline CDR1 DFQATT, CDR2 SNEGSKA (reference sequence). Trimming removed 6 bases from V and 3 bases from J, with 7 bases in between. The CDR3 sequence is CSAPRTDTQYF. The DNA of the CDR3 is TGCAGTGCCCCACGGACAGATACGCAGTATTTT.

This clonotype occurred many times. The rearrangement uses TRBV27 and TRBJ2-1, with 12 bases that match TRBD2. Germline V gives CDR1 MNHEY, CDR2 SMNVEV (reference sequence). With 8 bases clipped from V and 9 bases from J, the junction kept 17 bases outside the gene matches. CDR3 length: 17 amino acids. In nucleotides, the CDR3 is TGTGCCAGCCTAAGACTAGCGGGAGTTGGGCGGGGGGGTGAGCAGTTCTTC. It is translated as CASLRLAGVGRGGEQFF.

This clonotype was detected only a few times. The chain is built from TRBV29-1 and TRBJ1-3, with a tentative D call TRBD1 (5 bases). V was trimmed by 7 bases and J by 2 bases, leaving 9 bases between them. The CDR3 spans 12 residues. Germline V gene data show CDR1 as SQVTM and CDR2 as ANQGSEA. The CDR3 sequence is CSGRDPGNTIYF. CDR3 nucleotide sequence: TGCAGCGGTCGGGACCCTGGAAACACCATATATTTT.

This clonotype was seen repeatedly, ten times or more. The chain uses TRBV5-1 and TRBJ2-7; D might be TRBD2 (7 bases). Germline V CDR1 and CDR2: SGHRS, YFSETQ. V lost 4 bases and J 1 base, leaving 15 bases between the germline ends. The CDR3 loop spans 15 amino acids. In nucleotides, the CDR3 is TGCGCCAGCAGCCCGCGCGGGGGCAGATCCTACGAGCAGTACTTC. Its translation: CASSPRGGRSYEQYF.

CDR3 sequence reads: CASSFQGGPLRAFF. CDR3 nucleotide sequence: TGTGCCAGCAGTTTCCAGGGGGGGCCCCTAAGGGCTTTCTTT. The chain couples TRBV27 to TRBJ1-1; 7 bases are shared with TRBD1. The ends lost 3 bases at V and 11 bases at J; junction bases unmatched: 12. This CDR3 has 14 residues. Germline CDR1 MNHEY, CDR2 SMNVEV (reference sequence).

About this clonotype itself: The junction departs from the called germline gene at one end, perhaps through a read error. V is TRBV28 and J is TRBJ1-5, with 8 nucleotides matching TRBD1. The germline CDR1 and CDR2 sequences are MDHEN and SYDVKM. This CDR3 has 16 residues. The CDR3 DNA is TGTGCCAGCAGTGCCCGGACAGGGTTCGGCAATGAGCCCCAGCATTTT. It yields the protein CASSARTGFGNEPQHF.

This clonotype was seen at least ten times. The rearrangement joins TRBV24-1 to TRBJ2-1, with 9 bases matching TRBD2. Germline lookup yields CDR1 KGHDR and CDR2 SFDVKD. J lost 0 bases, V lost 4 bases, and 12 bases had no gene match. CDR3 length: 19 residues. CDR3 coding DNA: TGTGCCACCAGTGACGCCTCAACACTAGCGGGCGGCTCCTACAATGAGCAGTTCTTC. Amino acid sequence: CATSDASTLAGGSYNEQFF.

This clonotype came up many times. V is TRBV3-1 and J is TRBJ1-6, with D uncertain. The V gene lost 0 bases and the J gene lost 1 base, with 7 bases spanning the gap. The CDR3 is 16 amino acids. CDR1 and CDR2 from the germline V gene are LGHDT and YNNKEL (reference sequence). In nucleotides, the CDR3 is TGTGCCAGCAGCCAAGATTGGGGTTCCTATAATTCACCCCTCCACTTT. Its protein is CASSQDWGSYNSPLHF.

This clonotype was recorded a few times. V is TRBV5-6 and J is TRBJ1-1, with D maybe TRBD1 (5 bases). The CDR3 spans 16 residues. V was cut by 4 bases and J by 0 bases, with 16 bases left in between. The germline V gene has CDR1 SGHDT and CDR2 YYEEEE. Here the CDR3 DNA reads TGTGCCAGCAGCCAACCCGGGACGGTTATGAACACTGAAGCTTTCTTT. Its protein is CASSQPGTVMNTEAFF.

This clonotype was recorded at least ten times. The chain links TRBV20-1 to TRBJ1-5; possible D gene TRBD1, 5 bases. The V gene's germline CDR1 is DFQATT and CDR2 SNEGSKA (reference sequence). V lost 5 bases to trimming and J lost 9 bases, with 17 bases between them. The CDR3 is 13 amino acids. CDR3 loop: CSAPSGGGRPQHF. The CDR3 DNA sequence: TGCAGTGCTCCCTCGGGGGGAGGTAGGCCCCAGCATTTT.

This clonotype was detected many times. The gene calls are TRBV2 and TRBJ2-1, with unresolved D. Per germline, CDR1 SNHLY and CDR2 FYNNEI. Trimming removed 8 bases at V and 1 base at J, with 9 bases between. CDR3 length equals 13 residues. CDR3 in DNA: TGTGCCAGCTCGCGCAATTCCTACAATGAGCAGTTCTTC. Amino acid sequence: CASSRNSYNEQFF. Variable domain in full (rest from reference TRBV2 and TRBJ2-1): EPEVTQTPSHQVTQMGQEVILRCVPISNHLYFYWYRQILGQKVEFLVSFYNNEISEKSEIFDDQFSVERPDGSNFTLKIRSTKLEDSAMYFCASSRNSYNEQFFGPGTRLTVL.

This clonotype occurred a few times. The genes are TRBV29-1 and TRBJ2-7; D remains ambiguous. The V gene lost 1 base and the J gene lost 3 bases, with 7 bases spanning the gap. The germline gives CDR1 SQVTM, CDR2 ANQGSEA. The CDR3 is made up of 12 amino acids. The chain's CDR3 is CSVEGRDYEQYF. DNA of the CDR3: TGCAGCGTTGAAGGTAGGGACTACGAGCAGTACTTC.

This clonotype was recorded at least ten times. The chain joins TRBV25-1 to TRBJ2-7; D is perhaps TRBD1 or TRBD2 (6 bases each). The CDR3 runs to 13 residues. From germline, CDR1 is MGHDK and CDR2 SYGVNS. Trimming removed 2 bases from V and 2 bases from J, with 7 bases in between. For the CDR3, the DNA is TGTGCCAGCAGTGAAGGGGGGCCCTACGAGCAGTACTTC. Amino acid sequence: CASSEGGPYEQYF.

This clonotype was seen a few times. V is TRBV27 and J is TRBJ1-1, with TRBD1 matching 7 bases. This CDR3 is built from 13 residues. CDR1 and CDR2 from the germline V gene are MNHEY and SMNVEV (reference sequence). V trimming: 5 bases; J trimming: 6 bases; junction bases outside the gene matches: 6. The CDR3 region is CASSRTGVAEAFF. The CDR3 DNA reads as TGTGCCAGCAGTCGGACAGGAGTCGCTGAAGCTTTCTTT.

CDR3 residues: CASSYSKVAGNTDTQYF. The CDR3 region has the DNA TGTGCCAGCAGTTACTCGAAGGTAGCGGGAAACACAGATACGCAGTATTTT. The chain has TRBV6-5 and TRBJ2-3; 8 nucleotides align to TRBD2. Per the germline V gene, CDR1 is MNHEY and CDR2 is SVGAGI. V was clipped by 0 bases and J by 2 bases; unmatched bases: 7. This CDR3 region has 17 residues.

This clonotype was counted a few times. This rearrangement joins TRBV5-1 to TRBJ2-2; the D gene is possibly TRBD1 (6 bases). V lost 1 base to trimming and J lost 3 bases, with 10 bases between them. The germline V gene encodes CDR1 SGHRS and CDR2 YFSETQ. This CDR3 spans 15 amino acids. In nucleotides, the CDR3 is TGCGCCAGCAGCTTGACAGGGATTGACACCGGGGAGCTGTTTTTT. This encodes CASSLTGIDTGELFF.

This clonotype was counted only a few times. The chain has TRBV9 and TRBJ1-5, with D perhaps TRBD1 (5 bases). The CDR3 has 15 residues. Germline V gives CDR1 SGDLS, CDR2 YYNGEE. V was cut by 4 bases and J by 3 bases, with 14 bases left in between. CDR3 residues: CASSSGTDPNQPQHF. In nucleotides, the CDR3 is TGTGCCAGCAGCTCCGGGACGGACCCCAATCAGCCCCAGCATTTT.